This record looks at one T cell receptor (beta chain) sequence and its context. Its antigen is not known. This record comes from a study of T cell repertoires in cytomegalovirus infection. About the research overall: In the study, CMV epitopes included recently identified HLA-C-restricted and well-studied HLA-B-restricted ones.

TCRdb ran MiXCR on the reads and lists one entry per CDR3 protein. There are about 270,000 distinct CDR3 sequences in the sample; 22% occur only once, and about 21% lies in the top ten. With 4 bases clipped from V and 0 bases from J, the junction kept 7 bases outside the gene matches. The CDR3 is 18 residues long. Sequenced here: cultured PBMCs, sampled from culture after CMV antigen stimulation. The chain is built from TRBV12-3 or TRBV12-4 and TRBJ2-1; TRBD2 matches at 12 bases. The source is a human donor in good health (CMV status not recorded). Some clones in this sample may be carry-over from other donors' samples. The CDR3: CASSSSTSGRSSYNEQFF. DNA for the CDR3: TGTGCCAGCAGTTCCTCTACTAGCGGGAGGAGCTCCTACAATGAGCAGTTCTTC.